The TCR beta chain under discussion was sequenced for a study of blood T cell repertoires in COVID-19. CDR1 and CDR2 from the germline V gene are SGHNT and YYREEE (reference sequence). J gave up 1 base and V 0 bases, and 1 base lay outside the gene matches. The CDR3 totals 16 residues. Across 20 to 25 US areas, participants ranged in age from about 18 to 100 years. Participants' own reports of clinical history determined their cohort assignment. Sequenced by immunoSEQ multiplex PCR; TCRdb stores in-frame clones only, minus some. The data contain some 140,000 clones, almost 85% of them singletons. This TCR was sampled from a man aged 40-50 years with acute COVID-19. The chain joins TRBV5-4 to TRBJ2-2; 9 bases fit TRBD2. Sample: PBMCs or T cells enriched from blood (not recorded which). The CDR3 bases are TGTGCCAGCAGCTTGGGACTAGCGGAGAACACCGGGGAGCTGTTTTTT. It codes for CASSLGLAENTGELFF.